This TCR beta chain emerged from a study of regulatory T cells in long-lasting Graves disease. The CDR3 runs to 13 residues. The V end was cut by 3 bases, the J end by 6 bases, with 9 bases between. CDR1 is MGHRA, CDR2 YSYEKL, per germline. The authors built TCR beta libraries using iRepertoire HTBI primers and Arm-PCR of CDR3 regions. TCRdb redid the calling of the multiplex PCR reads with MiXCR, one entry per CDR3 protein. This table has roughly 500,000 distinct CDR3 sequences, around 21% appearing once. There are a few counts of this clonotype. Time point of the sample: persistent/refractory GD, antithyroid drugs over 5 years with positive TRAb. Construction of the TCR library relied on RNA isolated from PBMCs.

The TCR sequence derives from a female donor with Graves disease. The chain has TRBV4-1 and TRBJ1-5; D unresolved. This material consisted of peripheral blood mononuclear cells (PBMCs), taken when the disease was refractory, from a patient treated with antithyroid drugs. CDR3 residues: CASSQVVGQPQHF. CDR3 nucleotides: TGCGCCAGCAGCCAGGTCGTGGGTCAGCCCCAGCATTTT.